A single sample gave rise to the 15 T cell receptor beta chains below, sequenced in a study of blood T cell repertoires in COVID-19. Assay used: immunoSEQ multiplex PCR; TCRdb lists only in-frame clones, some missing. The sample contains under 250,000 clones, around 84% of which appear only once. The sequencing sample was made of peripheral blood. The origin of the receptors is a human donor in a cohort sampled during active COVID-19.

This clone showed up just once. This chain uses TRBV10-3 with TRBJ2-1, with 11 nucleotides matching TRBD2. The V gene end was trimmed by 10 bases and the J gene end by 0 bases; junction bases not matched to a gene: 5. The V gene's germline CDR1 is ENHRY and CDR2 SYGVKD. The CDR3 runs to 15 residues. CDR3 sequence (DNA): TGTGCCACTACGCTAGCGGGAGGCTCCTACAATGAGCAGTTCTTC. Protein: CATTLAGGSYNEQFF.

The chain has TRBV5-5 and TRBJ2-5; 9 bases are a match to TRBD1. This CDR3 is built from 15 residues. Trimming took 3 bases from V and 4 from J; bases not matched to a gene: 7. Looked up from germline, CDR1 is SGHKS and CDR2 is YYEKEE (reference sequence). The CDR3 loop is CASSSYRGRGETQYF. The CDR3 DNA reads as TGTGCCAGCAGCTCCTACAGGGGGCGCGGAGAGACCCAGTACTTC.

The genes are TRBV29-1 and TRBJ2-3; TRBD1 matches 9 bases. The CDR3 is 16 residues long. V shed 0 bases and J 4 bases; nucleotides not matched to a gene: 8. CDR1 is SQVTM and CDR2 is ANQGSEA in the germline V gene. The CDR3 bases are TGCAGCGTTGAAGATAGGGGACAGGGTATCCCAGATACGCAGTATTTT. This codes for CSVEDRGQGIPDTQYF.

The rearrangement joins TRBV28 to TRBJ2-2, with 7 bases aligning to TRBD1. Germline V gene data show CDR1 as MDHEN and CDR2 as SYDVKM. The CDR3 is 16 residues long. Trimming at V came to 5 bases and at J to 7 bases, leaving 13 bases not matched to a gene. The chain's CDR3 is CASSGGQQHVVGELFF. The CDR3 DNA reads as TGTGCCAGCAGTGGGGGACAGCAGCACGTTGTCGGGGAGCTGTTTTTT.

CDR3 sequence reads: CASSLRGLSYNEQFF. The CDR3, as DNA: TGTGCCAGCAGCTTAAGAGGTCTCTCCTACAATGAGCAGTTCTTC. This chain connects TRBV7-9 to TRBJ2-1; D is unresolved. Trimming cost V 2 bases and J 0 bases, with 8 bases left between them. This CDR3 spans 15 amino acids. Germline V lookup: CDR1 SEHNR, CDR2 FQNEAQ (reference sequence). Combining the CDR3 with reference TRBV7-9 and TRBJ2-1 gives the whole variable domain DTGVSQNPRHKITKRGQNVTFRCDPISEHNRLYWYRQTLGQGPEFLTYFQNEAQLEKSRLLSDRFSAERPKGSFSTLEIQRTEQGDSAMYLCASSLRGLSYNEQFFGPGTRLTVL.

V and J are TRBV5-1 and TRBJ1-1; the D is unclear. The CDR3 covers 14 residues. CDR1 SGHRS and CDR2 YFSETQ come from the germline V gene. V was clipped by 0 bases and J by 3 bases, with 9 bases between them. CDR3 nucleotide sequence: TGCGCCAGCAGCTTGGAACCACGGGACACTGAAGCTTTCTTT. Amino acids: CASSLEPRDTEAFF.

This sequence joins TRBV30 and TRBJ2-2; 7 nucleotides match TRBD1. The CDR3 has 14 amino acids. V gave up 2 bases and J gave up 4 bases; unmatched junction bases: 4. Germline values: CDR1 GTSNPN, CDR2 SVGIG (reference sequence). CDR3 region: CAWSTTGVTGELFF. DNA of the CDR3: TGTGCCTGGAGTACAACAGGGGTCACCGGGGAGCTGTTTTTT.

The chain carries TRBV28 and TRBJ2-1; D is possibly TRBD2 (5 bases). In germline, CDR1 is MDHEN, CDR2 SYDVKM. The CDR3 is made up of 14 amino acids. Trimming took off 2 bases at V and 7 bases at J, with 12 bases between the two ends. The chain's CDR3 is CASSLGSRKNEQFF. The CDR3 region has the DNA TGTGCCAGCAGTTTAGGGAGCCGGAAAAATGAGCAGTTCTTC. The full variable domain, rest sourced from reference TRBV28 and TRBJ2-1, is DVKVTQSSRYLVKRTGEKVFLECVQDMDHENMFWYRQDPGLGLRLIYFSYDVKMKEKGDIPEGYSVSREKKERFSLILESASTNQTSMYLCASSLGSRKNEQFFGPGTRLTVL.

J is TRBJ1-4 and V is TRBV3-1 (or the pseudogene TRBV3-2); D gene uncertain. Between the trimmed V and J ends, which lost 0 bases and 8 bases, there was a span of 7 bases. Germline CDR1 and CDR2: LGHDT and YNNKEL (reference sequence). CDR3 length: 13 amino acids. The CDR3 DNA reads TGTGCCAGCAGCCAAGATACGCGGGAAAAACTGTTTTTT. It yields the protein CASSQDTREKLFF.

The gene calls are TRBV30 and TRBJ2-1; tentative D call: TRBD2 (8 bases). Trimming cost V 8 bases and J 5 bases, with 28 bases left between them. The CDR3 is made up of 17 amino acids. Germline V gene lookup returns CDR1 GTSNPN and CDR2 SVGIG (reference sequence). The CDR3 sequence: CAGTRGLTSGLHNEQFF. The CDR3 bases are TGTGCCGGAACAAGGGGGCTCACTAGCGGACTTCACAATGAGCAGTTCTTC.

This clone was detected only once. This chain links TRBV3-1 (or the pseudogene TRBV3-2) with TRBJ2-7; possible D gene TRBD2, 6 bases. The germline V gene encodes CDR1 LGHDT and CDR2 YNNKEL (reference sequence). The CDR3 runs to 14 residues. The ends were cut back, 4 bases at V and 3 bases at J, with 13 bases in the middle. The CDR3 sequence is CASSPFTAGYEQYF. DNA of the CDR3: TGTGCCAGCAGCCCCTTCACAGCGGGCTACGAGCAGTACTTC.

This clone was recorded only once. This chain joins TRBV30 and TRBJ1-4; possibly TRBD1 for D (5 bases). The germline V and J ends were trimmed by 2 bases and 8 bases, with 18 bases remaining between them. CDR1 and CDR2 from the germline V gene are GTSNPN and SVGIG (reference sequence). The CDR3 length is 15 residues. CDR3 amino acids: CAWSRGRVSIEKLFF. The CDR3, as DNA: TGTGCCTGGAGTCGTGGCAGGGTATCCATCGAAAAACTGTTTTTT.

The chain has TRBV19 and TRBJ1-1; TRBD1 matches at 7 bases. Germline-derived CDR1 and CDR2 are LNHDA and SQIVND (reference sequence). The J segment lost 5 bases and the V segment lost 3 bases, leaving 6 bases of the junction unmatched. The CDR3 spans 14 residues. CDR3 in amino acids: CASSITGERTEAFF. The CDR3 nucleotides read TGTGCCAGTAGTATTACAGGGGAGAGGACTGAAGCTTTCTTT.

The V call is TRBV10-3, the J call TRBJ1-2, with D possibly matching TRBD1 (5 bases). Trimming removed 3 bases from V and 10 bases from J, with 12 bases in between. Germline CDR1 and CDR2: ENHRY and SYGVKD. CDR3 length equals 12 residues. DNA for the CDR3: TGTGCCATCAGTGAAGGGACTAGTAACTACACCTTC. Protein: CAISEGTSNYTF.

The J gene is TRBJ2-7, the V gene TRBV11-2, with D perhaps matching TRBD1 (6 bases). Germline CDR1 is SGHAT and CDR2 is FQNNGV. V was cut by 5 bases and J by 6 bases, with 17 bases left in between. This CDR3 has 14 residues. The CDR3 sequence: CASSPQTGAGEQYF. The CDR3 nucleotides read TGTGCCAGCAGCCCTCAGACAGGAGCAGGCGAGCAGTACTTC.